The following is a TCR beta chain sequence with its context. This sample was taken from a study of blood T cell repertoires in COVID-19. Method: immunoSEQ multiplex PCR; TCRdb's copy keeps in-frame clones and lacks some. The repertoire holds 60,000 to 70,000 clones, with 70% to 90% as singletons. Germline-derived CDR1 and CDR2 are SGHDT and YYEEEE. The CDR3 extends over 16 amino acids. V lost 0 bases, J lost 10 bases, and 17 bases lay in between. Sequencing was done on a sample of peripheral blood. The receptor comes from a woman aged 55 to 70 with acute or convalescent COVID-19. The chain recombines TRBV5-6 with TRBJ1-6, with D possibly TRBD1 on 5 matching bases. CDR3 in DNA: TGTGCCAGCAGCTTGGCGGGGGGGACCCCGGGATCACCCCTCCACTTT. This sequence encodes CASSLAGGTPGSPLHF.